The 16 T cell receptor beta chains below all came from one sample that was sequenced in a study of T-cell memory formation after mild COVID-19. Using its own MiXCR run on the 5' RACE reads, TCRdb lists one record per CDR3 protein. Of about 88,000 distinct CDR3 sequences in the sample, roughly 25% were seen once. Sequenced sample: PBMCs or a T cell subset sorted from them (not recorded which). The receptor source for this set is a man aged 18-30 years who had mild COVID-19 (a few samples of this study predate the infection). Cell type and time point are not known.

The sample holds a few counts of this clonotype. The chain recombines TRBV7-9 with TRBJ2-2, with D unclear. V shed 2 bases and J shed 0 bases, with 10 bases lying between them. This CDR3 is built from 16 residues. Looked up from germline, CDR1 is SEHNR and CDR2 is FQNEAQ (reference sequence). The CDR3 nucleotides read TGTGCCAGCAGCTTATCGCCCGGAACGAACACCGGGGAGCTGTTTTTT. It codes for CASSLSPGTNTGELFF.

This sequence joins TRBV11-1 and TRBJ2-1; 7 nucleotides match TRBD1. Per germline, CDR1 SGHAT and CDR2 FQDESV (reference sequence). Germline trimming cut 4 bases from V and 6 bases from J; bases unmatched to any gene: 6. The CDR3 is 14 residues long. The chain's CDR3 is CASSSYRGINEQFF. The CDR3 DNA follows: TGTGCCAGCAGCTCCTACAGGGGTATCAATGAGCAGTTCTTC. The full variable domain, in which reference TRBV11-1 and TRBJ2-1 provide the parts outside the CDR3, is EAEVAQSPRYKITEKSQAVAFWCDPISGHATLYWYRQILGQGPELLVQFQDESVVDDSQLPKDRFSAERLKGVDSTLKIQPAELGDSAMYLCASSSYRGINEQFFGPGTRLTVL.

This clonotype has only a few counts. The J gene is TRBJ2-7, the V gene TRBV7-9; perhaps D is TRBD1 or TRBD2 (5 bases each). The V end lost 5 bases, the J end lost 5 bases, and 13 bases lay between the germline ends. Germline values: CDR1 SEHNR, CDR2 FQNEAQ (reference sequence). This CDR3 spans 13 amino acids. CDR3 nucleotides: TGTGCCAGCAGCCCCTCAGGGACCCACGAGCAGTACGTC. This gives the protein CASSPSGTHEQYV.

This clonotype was detected a few times. The genes are TRBV20-1 and TRBJ2-7; no definite D call. Germline V gene data show CDR1 as DFQATT and CDR2 as SNEGSKA (reference sequence). The CDR3 spans 12 residues. Trimming took off 3 bases at V and 1 base at J, with 7 bases between the two ends. CDR3 sequence reads: CSARFSSYEQYV. CDR3 nucleotide sequence: TGCAGTGCTAGGTTCTCATCCTACGAGCAGTACGTC.

The sample holds a few counts of this clonotype. The V gene is TRBV9, the J gene TRBJ1-2; D gene uncertain. Germline V CDR1 and CDR2: SGDLS, YYNGEE. The CDR3 is made up of 13 amino acids. Trimming stripped 4 bases from V and 2 bases from J, with 9 bases between. The CDR3 sequence: CASSPIENYGYTF. In DNA form, the CDR3 reads TGTGCCAGCAGCCCCATTGAAAACTATGGCTACACCTTC.

In this sample, this clonotype turned up a few times. The chain combines TRBV14 with TRBJ1-6; 7 bases align to TRBD1. Germline assignment: CDR1 SGHDN and CDR2 FVKESK. J was trimmed by 8 bases and V by 6 bases; bases with no gene match: 10. The CDR3 has 15 residues. The chain's CDR3 is CASSLAAGTDSPLHF. The DNA for the CDR3 is TGTGCCAGCAGTCTTGCGGCAGGGACAGATTCACCCCTCCACTTT.

This clonotype was detected only a few times. The rearrangement links TRBV6-5 to TRBJ1-1, with 8 bases aligning to TRBD1. The CDR3 runs to 14 residues. Germline V lookup: CDR1 MNHEY, CDR2 SVGAGI. After removal of 7 bases from V and 2 bases from J, the junction contained 6 bases not matched to a gene. DNA of the CDR3: TGTGCCAGCAAGAGGACAGGGCCTAACACTGAAGCTTTCTTT. The encoded protein is CASKRTGPNTEAFF.

This chain joins TRBV6-1 and TRBJ1-1; D not resolved. V gave up 3 bases and J gave up 3 bases, with 8 bases separating them. CDR3 size: 13 residues. CDR1 MNHNS and CDR2 SASEGT come from the germline V gene. CDR3 sequence reads: CASSDPGYTEAFF. CDR3 DNA: TGTGCCAGCAGTGACCCAGGATACACTGAAGCTTTCTTT.

This clonotype was counted a few times. The genes are TRBV6-5 and TRBJ2-7; TRBD2 might be the D (6 bases). V lost 6 bases to trimming and J lost 7 bases, with 16 bases between them. Germline lookup yields CDR1 MNHEY and CDR2 SVGAGI. CDR3 size: 13 residues. The CDR3 sequence: CASSPGVRGEQYV. DNA of the CDR3: TGTGCCAGCAGCCCGGGAGTCCGAGGGGAGCAGTACGTC.

The chain joins TRBV5-6 to TRBJ2-3; D remains ambiguous. CDR3 length equals 11 residues. The germline CDR1 and CDR2 sequences are SGHDT and YYEEEE. Deletions cut 4 bases from V and 10 bases from J, with 10 bases between. CDR3 coding DNA: TGTGCCAGCAGCAAGACCGCCCCGCAGTATTTT. It codes for CASSKTAPQYF.

The chain recombines TRBV28 with TRBJ1-1; TRBD1 might be the D (6 bases). The CDR3 is made up of 19 amino acids. The V gene lost 1 base and the J gene lost 2 bases, with 23 bases spanning the gap. Germline V CDR1 and CDR2: MDHEN, SYDVKM. The CDR3 is CASSLSNWPGESLNTEAFF. The CDR3 bases are TGTGCCAGCAGTTTATCGAACTGGCCAGGGGAAAGCCTAAACACTGAAGCTTTCTTT. The full variable domain, its missing parts supplied by reference TRBV28 and TRBJ1-1, is DVKVTQSSRYLVKRTGEKVFLECVQDMDHENMFWYRQDPGLGLRLIYFSYDVKMKEKGDIPEGYSVSREKKERFSLILESASTNQTSMYLCASSLSNWPGESLNTEAFFGQGTRLTVV.

This clonotype has a handful of counts. The chain joins TRBV6-6 to TRBJ2-6; D is unresolved. The CDR3 is 12 residues long. Germline CDR1 is MNHNY and CDR2 is SVGAGI (reference sequence). The V gene lost 8 bases and the J gene lost 3 bases, with 5 bases spanning the gap. This CDR3 reads CASGLGANVLTF. DNA of the CDR3: TGTGCCAGCGGCCTTGGGGCCAACGTCCTGACTTTC.

This clonotype was found a few times. The CDR3 loop reads CASSYSPTEAFF. CDR3 coding DNA: TGTGCCAGCAGTTACTCTCCCACTGAAGCTTTCTTT. The chain employs TRBV6-5 and TRBJ1-1, with D uncertain. The germline gives CDR1 MNHEY, CDR2 SVGAGI. The length of the CDR3 is 12 residues. The V end lost 0 bases, the J end lost 4 bases, and 3 bases lay between the germline ends.

The chain uses TRBV4-1 and TRBJ2-5; TRBD2 aligns across 9 bases. This CDR3 has 17 amino acids. Germline CDR1 reads MGHRA; CDR2 reads YSYEKL. The ends lost 1 base at V and 1 base at J; junction bases unmatched: 7. The CDR3 region is CASSQGPLAGSQETQYF. DNA for the CDR3: TGCGCCAGCAGCCAAGGCCCCCTAGCGGGAAGCCAAGAGACCCAGTACTTC.

This clonotype was picked up a small number of times. The CDR3 bases are TGTGCCAGCAGCGACCAGGGATCAAATGAAAAACTGTTTTTT. It codes for CASSDQGSNEKLFF. The chain joins TRBV7-9 to TRBJ1-4, with a weak D call TRBD1 (5 bases). Germline V gene lookup returns CDR1 SEHNR and CDR2 FQNEAQ (reference sequence). Trimming removed 5 bases at V and 5 bases at J, with 12 bases between. The CDR3 runs to 14 residues. The variable domain in full, completed from reference TRBV7-9 and TRBJ1-4, reads DTGVSQNPRHKITKRGQNVTFRCDPISEHNRLYWYRQTLGQGPEFLTYFQNEAQLEKSRLLSDRFSAERPKGSFSTLEIQRTEQGDSAMYLCASSDQGSNEKLFFGSGTQLSVL.

The chain carries TRBV20-1 and TRBJ2-7; possibly TRBD1 for D (6 bases). The CDR3 consists of 13 residues. The V and J ends lost 5 bases and 3 bases respectively, with 14 bases between them. Germline V gives CDR1 DFQATT, CDR2 SNEGSKA (reference sequence). CDR3 DNA: TGCAGTGCTCTGGACAGACGATTCTACGAGCAGTACGTC. As protein: CSALDRRFYEQYV.